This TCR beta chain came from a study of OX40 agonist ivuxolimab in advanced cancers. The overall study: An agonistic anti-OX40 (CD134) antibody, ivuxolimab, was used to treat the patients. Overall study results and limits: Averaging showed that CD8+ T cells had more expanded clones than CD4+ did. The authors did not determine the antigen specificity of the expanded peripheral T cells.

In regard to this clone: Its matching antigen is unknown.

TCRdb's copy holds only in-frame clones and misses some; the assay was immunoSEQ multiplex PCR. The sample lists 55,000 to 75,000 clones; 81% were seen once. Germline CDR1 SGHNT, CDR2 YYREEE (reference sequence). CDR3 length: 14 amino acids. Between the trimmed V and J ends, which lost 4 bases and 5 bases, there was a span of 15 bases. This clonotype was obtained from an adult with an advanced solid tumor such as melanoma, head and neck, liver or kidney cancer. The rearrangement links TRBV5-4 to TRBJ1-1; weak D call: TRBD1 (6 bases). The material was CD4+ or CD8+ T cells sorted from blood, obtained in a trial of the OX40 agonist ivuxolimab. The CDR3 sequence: CASSNRDKTTEAFF. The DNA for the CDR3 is TGTGCCAGCAGCAACCGGGACAAGACTACTGAAGCTTTCTTT.